The entry that follows covers one TCR beta chain sequence. Assay: immunoSEQ multiplex PCR; the TCRdb copy retains only in-frame clones and omits some. The profile shows under 350,000 clones, roughly 85% of them singletons. The data are from a study of blood T cell repertoires in COVID-19. Study-wide context: The United States, Italy and Spain provided the acute and convalescent COVID-19 samples.

V was clipped by 2 bases and J by 5 bases, with 10 bases between them. The CDR3 consists of 14 residues. In germline, CDR1 is LNHNV, CDR2 YYDKDF (reference sequence). Recruitment covered roughly 22 US areas and drew participants whose ages spanned roughly 18 to 90 years. Cohort assignment relied on participant-reported clinical history. The TCR sequence derives from a woman aged 40 to 50 with acute COVID-19. The chain recombines TRBV15 with TRBJ1-5, with D possibly matching TRBD1 (6 bases). Specimen: PBMCs or T cells enriched from blood (not recorded which). The CDR3 reads CATSRQGLYQPQHF. The DNA of the CDR3 is TGTGCCACCAGCAGACAGGGGCTATATCAGCCCCAGCATTTT.